What follows are 21 T cell receptor beta chains derived from one specimen sequenced in a study of chemoradiotherapy in HPV16-positive cancers. The method was immunoSEQ multiplex PCR; TCRdb's version includes in-frame clones alone and lacks a portion of them. The table shows several thousand clones, with 83% occurring only once. The sample in question was tumor tissue, obtained from a patient who underwent chemoradiotherapy. These receptors came from a human donor with HPV-associated anogenital cancer.

The chain combines TRBV30 with TRBJ1-5; weak D call: TRBD1 (5 bases). V lost 0 bases and J 2 bases, leaving 5 bases between the germline ends. The CDR3 is 13 amino acids. The V gene's germline CDR1 is GTSNPN and CDR2 SVGIG (reference sequence). The CDR3 spells CAWSVGGNQPQHF. Written as DNA, the CDR3 is TGTGCCTGGAGTGTGGGGGGCAATCAGCCCCAGCATTTT.

DNA for the CDR3: TGTGCCAGCAGCCTCGGCAGGGGTAACAATGAGCAGTTCTTC. This sequence encodes CASSLGRGNNEQFF. V is TRBV9 and J is TRBJ2-1; TRBD1 is a possible D gene (6 bases). The V gene's germline CDR1 is SGDLS and CDR2 YYNGEE. The ends were cut back, 4 bases at V and 5 bases at J, with 13 bases in the middle. This CDR3 spans 14 amino acids. Full variable domain (remainder filled in from reference TRBV9 and TRBJ2-1): DSGVTQTPKHLITATGQRVTLRCSPRSGDLSVYWYQQSLDQGLQFLIQYYNGEERAKGNILERFSAQQFPDLHSELNLSSLELGDSALYFCASSLGRGNNEQFFGPGTRLTVL.

This clone was seen only a few times. The V gene is TRBV7-8, the J gene TRBJ1-1; D not certain. This CDR3 is built from 15 residues. V was cut by 3 bases and J by 0 bases, with 11 bases left in between. Germline-derived CDR1 and CDR2 are SGHVS and FQNEAQ. Written as DNA, the CDR3 is TGTGCCAGCAGCTTTGGAACTCTCATGAACACTGAAGCTTTCTTT. Translated: CASSFGTLMNTEAFF.

The chain uses TRBV15 and TRBJ1-2; D remains ambiguous. The CDR3 covers 16 residues. The V gene lost 5 bases and the J gene lost 2 bases, with 18 bases spanning the gap. Looked up from germline, CDR1 is LNHNV and CDR2 is YYDKDF (reference sequence). The CDR3 nucleotides read TGTGCCACCAGCCCTACCGGGGAGTTAACGAACTATGGCTACACCTTC. Amino acids: CATSPTGELTNYGYTF.

The CDR3 sequence: CASSFSGSRYGYTF. The CDR3 nucleotides read TGTGCCAGCAGTTTCTCAGGGTCGCGCTATGGCTACACCTTC. The chain combines TRBV5-4 with TRBJ1-2, with a weak D call TRBD1 (5 bases). The V gene's germline CDR1 is SGHNT and CDR2 YYREEE (reference sequence). This CDR3 spans 14 amino acids. Between the trimmed V and J ends, which lost 5 bases and 4 bases, there was a span of 15 bases.

The chain recombines TRBV23-1 with TRBJ1-3; D perhaps matches TRBD1 (5 bases). TRBV23-1 is an ORF for which the function is uncertain. V was clipped by 0 bases and J by 6 bases, with 18 bases between them. This CDR3 comprises 17 residues. The CDR3 loop is CASSQSRIQVLENTIYF. The CDR3 coding sequence is TGCGCCAGCAGTCAATCCCGTATACAGGTCCTTGAAAACACCATATATTTT.

This clone was observed a handful of times. V usage is TRBV7-8 and J usage is TRBJ2-7; D remains unclear. CDR1 and CDR2 from the germline V gene are SGHVS and FQNEAQ. CDR3 length: 14 residues. V was cut by 5 bases and J by 4 bases, with 15 bases left in between. This CDR3 is CASSPSLPGYEQYF. CDR3 DNA sequence: TGTGCCAGCAGCCCCTCCTTACCTGGGTACGAGCAGTACTTC.

This clone was seen only a few times. The CDR3 region has the DNA TGTGCCAGCAGTGATAGATACTATGGCTACACCTTC. Encoded protein: CASSDRYYGYTF. The J gene is TRBJ1-2, the V gene TRBV9; D unresolved. Between the trimmed V and J ends, which lost 5 bases and 3 bases, there was a span of 8 bases. Germline V gives CDR1 SGDLS, CDR2 YYNGEE. The CDR3 is made up of 12 amino acids.

This clone was counted between two and nine times. V gene TRBV2 combines with J gene TRBJ2-6; no clear D. Germline values: CDR1 SNHLY, CDR2 FYNNEI. Trimming stripped 4 bases from V and 2 bases from J, with 3 bases between. The CDR3 has 13 residues. The CDR3 loop is CASSAPGANVLTF. The CDR3 nucleotides read TGTGCCAGCAGTGCCCCTGGGGCCAACGTCCTGACTTTC.

The chain has TRBV18 and TRBJ2-1; 9 bases line up with TRBD1. This CDR3 region has 14 residues. Trimming cost V 1 base and J 7 bases; bases outside gene matches: 2. CDR1 and CDR2 (germline): KGHSH, LQKENI. This chain's CDR3 is CASSPRQGGNEQFF. The DNA of the CDR3 is TGTGCCAGCTCACCACGACAGGGGGGTAATGAGCAGTTCTTC.

Comment on this clone: Other nucleotide sequences in the sample specify the same CDR3. The chain has TRBV19 and TRBJ2-7; TRBD2 might be the D (6 bases). Germline V lookup: CDR1 LNHDA, CDR2 SQIVND (reference sequence). Deletions cut 5 bases from V and 1 base from J, with 12 bases between. This CDR3 has 14 amino acids. For the CDR3, the DNA is TGTGCCAGTAGTCCTCGGGACTTATCCTACGAGCAGTACTTC. It specifies CASSPRDLSYEQYF. Based on the CDR3 plus reference TRBV19 and TRBJ2-7, the full variable domain is DGGITQSPKYLFRKEGQNVTLSCEQNLNHDAMYWYRQDPGQGLRLIYYSQIVNDFQKGDIAEGYSVSREKKESFPLTVTSAQKNPTAFYLCASSPRDLSYEQYFGPGTRLTVT.

The table lists this clone with a count of one. The V and J genes are TRBV5-1 and TRBJ1-3; tentative D call: TRBD1 (5 bases). V lost 0 bases and J 2 bases, leaving 12 bases between the germline ends. The CDR3 contains 16 residues. CDR1 is SGHRS, CDR2 YFSETQ, per germline. The CDR3 coding sequence is TGCGCCAGCAGCTTGGCCCGGCCCAGGGCTGGAAACACCATATATTTT. It encodes CASSLARPRAGNTIYF.

This rearrangement joins TRBV7-3 to TRBJ2-5, with no clear D. The CDR3 spans 13 residues. CDR1 and CDR2 from the germline V gene are SGHTA and FQGTGA. V was cut by 3 bases and J by 2 bases, with 7 bases left in between. CDR3 sequence (DNA): TGTGCCAGCAGCTTCGGGTCTCAAGAGACCCAGTACTTC. Its translation: CASSFGSQETQYF.

This chain links TRBV5-5 with TRBJ1-2; unclear D gene. Germline CDR1 reads SGHKS; CDR2 reads YYEKEE (reference sequence). V lost 0 bases, J lost 5 bases, and 5 bases lay in between. The CDR3 contains 12 residues. The CDR3 region has the DNA TGTGCCAGCAGCTTGGGGTTTTATGGCTACACCTTC. Translation gives CASSLGFYGYTF. Full variable domain (rest looked up from reference TRBV5-5 and TRBJ1-2): DAGVTQSPTHLIKTRGQQVTLRCSPISGHKSVSWYQQVLGQGPQFIFQYYEKEERGRGNFPDRFSARQFPNYSSELNVNALLLGDSALYLCASSLGFYGYTFGSGTRLTVV.

This clone has only one observation. The chain carries TRBV5-1 and TRBJ2-7, with D perhaps TRBD1 (6 bases). From germline, CDR1 is SGHRS and CDR2 YFSETQ. V shed 4 bases and J shed 0 bases, with 14 bases lying between them. The CDR3 spans 15 residues. CDR3 in amino acids: CASSTRDTGSYEQYF. CDR3 nucleotides: TGCGCCAGCAGCACTCGGGACACTGGCTCCTACGAGCAGTACTTC.

The rearrangement uses TRBV18 and TRBJ1-4, with TRBD1 matching over 10 bases. Germline V lookup: CDR1 KGHSH, CDR2 LQKENI. This CDR3 contains 14 residues. V shed 1 base and J 10 bases; nucleotides not matched to a gene: 3. Here the CDR3 reads CASSPRDRGLKLFF. For the CDR3, the DNA is TGTGCCAGCTCACCACGGGACAGGGGTTTAAAACTGTTTTTT.

The rearrangement joins TRBV4-2 to TRBJ1-4; tentatively, D is TRBD1 (5 bases). Germline-derived CDR1 and CDR2 are LGHNA and YNFKEQ. Trimming pared 0 bases from V and 10 bases from J, leaving 9 bases between. This CDR3 region has 13 residues. DNA for the CDR3: TGTGCCAGCAGCCAAGATGGGGGGGGAAAACTGTTTTTT. Protein: CASSQDGGGKLFF.

The chain combines TRBV27 with TRBJ2-7; 11 positions agree with TRBD2. Germline CDR1 is MNHEY and CDR2 is SMNVEV (reference sequence). This CDR3 is built from 18 residues. Trimming removed 5 bases from V and 2 bases from J; junction bases left unmatched: 14. Here the CDR3 reads CASSPSGTSGARTYEQYF. CDR3 sequence (DNA): TGTGCCAGCAGTCCGTCCGGGACTAGCGGAGCACGGACCTACGAGCAGTACTTC.

This chain joins TRBV18 and TRBJ2-5; 7 nucleotides align to TRBD1. The germline V gene has CDR1 KGHSH and CDR2 LQKENI. This CDR3 spans 13 amino acids. Trimming at V came to 3 bases and at J to 6 bases, leaving 4 bases not matched to a gene. The CDR3 nucleotides read TGTGCCAGCTCACCCGGACAGGATCAGACCCAGTACTTC. It is translated as CASSPGQDQTQYF.

The gene calls are TRBV7-9 and TRBJ1-3; 12 nucleotides agree with TRBD1. The CDR3 extends over 16 amino acids. V shed 0 bases and J 9 bases; nucleotides not matched to a gene: 6. The germline gives CDR1 SEHNR, CDR2 FQNEAQ (reference sequence). The CDR3 DNA reads as TGTGCCAGCAGCTTAGCGGATGGGACAGGGGGCGTCACCATATATTTT. It codes for CASSLADGTGGVTIYF.

The chain carries TRBV5-1 and TRBJ1-1; TRBD1 is a possible D gene (5 bases). Trimming shortened V by 4 bases and J by 3 bases, and 16 bases separated the two germline ends. Germline assignment: CDR1 SGHRS and CDR2 YFSETQ. The CDR3 totals 15 residues. CDR3 bases: TGCGCCAGCAGCAGTGGGACGGGACCCTACACTGAAGCTTTCTTT. Amino acid sequence: CASSSGTGPYTEAFF.